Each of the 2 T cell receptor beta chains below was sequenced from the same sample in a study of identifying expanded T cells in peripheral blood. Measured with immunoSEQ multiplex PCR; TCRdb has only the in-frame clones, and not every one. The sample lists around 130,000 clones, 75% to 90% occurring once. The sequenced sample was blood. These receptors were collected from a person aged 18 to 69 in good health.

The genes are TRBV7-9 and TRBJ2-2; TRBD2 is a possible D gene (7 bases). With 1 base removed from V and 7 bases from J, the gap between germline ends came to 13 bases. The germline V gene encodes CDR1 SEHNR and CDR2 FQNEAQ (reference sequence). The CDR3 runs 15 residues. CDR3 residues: CASSLGAGAGGELFF. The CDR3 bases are TGTGCCAGCAGCTTAGGGGCGGGGGCCGGCGGGGAGCTGTTTTTT.

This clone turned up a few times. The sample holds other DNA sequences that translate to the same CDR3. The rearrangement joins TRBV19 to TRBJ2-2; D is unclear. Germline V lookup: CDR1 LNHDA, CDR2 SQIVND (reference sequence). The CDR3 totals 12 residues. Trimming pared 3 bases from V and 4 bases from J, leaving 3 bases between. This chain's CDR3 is CASSIGTGELFF. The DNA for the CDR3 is TGTGCCAGTAGTATTGGCACCGGGGAGCTGTTTTTT.